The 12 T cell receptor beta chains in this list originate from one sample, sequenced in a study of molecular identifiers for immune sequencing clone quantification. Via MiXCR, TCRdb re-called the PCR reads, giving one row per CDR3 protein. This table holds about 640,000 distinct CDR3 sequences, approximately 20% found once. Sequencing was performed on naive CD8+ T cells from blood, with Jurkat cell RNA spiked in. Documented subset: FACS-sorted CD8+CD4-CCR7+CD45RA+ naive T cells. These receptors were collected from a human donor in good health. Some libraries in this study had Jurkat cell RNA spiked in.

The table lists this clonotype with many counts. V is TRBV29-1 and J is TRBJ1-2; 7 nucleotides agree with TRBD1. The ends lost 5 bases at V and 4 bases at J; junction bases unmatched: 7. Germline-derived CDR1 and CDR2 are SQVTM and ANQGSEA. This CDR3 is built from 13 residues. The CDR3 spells CSVPGGVIYGYTF. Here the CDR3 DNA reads TGCAGCGTTCCAGGGGGAGTAATCTATGGCTACACCTTC.

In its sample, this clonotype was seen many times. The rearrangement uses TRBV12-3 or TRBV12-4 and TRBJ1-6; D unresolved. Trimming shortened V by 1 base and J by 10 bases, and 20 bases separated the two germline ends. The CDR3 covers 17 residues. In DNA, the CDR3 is TGTGCCAGCAGTTTAGAAGTGTTGGAGGGTACGGGATCACCCCTCCACTTT. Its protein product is CASSLEVLEGTGSPLHF.

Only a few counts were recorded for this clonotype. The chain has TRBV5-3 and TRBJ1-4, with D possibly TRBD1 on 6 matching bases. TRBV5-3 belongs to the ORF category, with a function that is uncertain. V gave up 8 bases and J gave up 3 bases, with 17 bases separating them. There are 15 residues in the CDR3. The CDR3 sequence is CASSRRGISNEKLFF. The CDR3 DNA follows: TGTGCCAGCAGCCGGAGGGGGATTTCTAATGAAAAACTGTTTTTT.

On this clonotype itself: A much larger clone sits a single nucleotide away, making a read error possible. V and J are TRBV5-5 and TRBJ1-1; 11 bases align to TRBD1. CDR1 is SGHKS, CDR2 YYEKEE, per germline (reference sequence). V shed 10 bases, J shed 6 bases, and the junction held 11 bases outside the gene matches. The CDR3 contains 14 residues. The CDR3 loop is CAGNLGQGASEAFF. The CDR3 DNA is TGTGCCGGCAACTTAGGACAGGGGGCTTCTGAAGCTTTCTTT.

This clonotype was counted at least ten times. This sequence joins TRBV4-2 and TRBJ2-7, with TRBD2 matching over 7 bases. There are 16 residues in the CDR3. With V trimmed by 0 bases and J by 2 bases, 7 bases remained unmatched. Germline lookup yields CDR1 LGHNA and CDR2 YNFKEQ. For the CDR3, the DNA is TGTGCCAGCAGCCAAGATCGGCTCCTAGCGGCCTACGAGCAGTACTTC. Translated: CASSQDRLLAAYEQYF.

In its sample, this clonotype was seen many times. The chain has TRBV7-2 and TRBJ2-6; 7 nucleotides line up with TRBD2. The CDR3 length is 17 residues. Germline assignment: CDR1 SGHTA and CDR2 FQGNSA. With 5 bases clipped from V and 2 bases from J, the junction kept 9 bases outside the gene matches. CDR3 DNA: TGTGCCAGCAGCCCCGGGAGGACCTCCACTGGGGCCAACGTCCTGACTTTC. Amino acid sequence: CASSPGRTSTGANVLTF. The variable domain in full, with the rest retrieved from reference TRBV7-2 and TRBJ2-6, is GAGVSQSPSNKVTEKGKDVELRCDPISGHTALYWYRQSLGQGLEFLIYFQGNSAPDKSGLPSDRFSAERTGGSVSTLTIQRTQQEDSAVYLCASSPGRTSTGANVLTFGAGSRLTVL.

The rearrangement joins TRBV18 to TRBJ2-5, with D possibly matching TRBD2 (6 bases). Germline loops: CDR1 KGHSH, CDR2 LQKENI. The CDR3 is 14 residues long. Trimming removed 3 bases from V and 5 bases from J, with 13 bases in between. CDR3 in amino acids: CASSPVAGYETQYF. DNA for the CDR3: TGTGCCAGCTCACCTGTGGCGGGGTATGAGACCCAGTACTTC.

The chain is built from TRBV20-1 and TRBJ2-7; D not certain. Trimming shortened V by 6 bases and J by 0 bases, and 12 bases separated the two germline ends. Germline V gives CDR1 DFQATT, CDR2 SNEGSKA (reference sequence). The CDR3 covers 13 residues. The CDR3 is CSARTLSSYEQYF. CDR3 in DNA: TGCAGTGCCAGGACGCTGAGCTCCTACGAGCAGTACTTC.

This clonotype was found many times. Here the CDR3 reads CASRPGHQYEQYF. Written as DNA, the CDR3 is TGTGCCAGCAGACCGGGACATCAGTACGAGCAGTACTTC. V usage is TRBV6-2 or TRBV6-3 and J usage is TRBJ2-7, with D possibly matching TRBD1 (6 bases). The CDR3 has 13 amino acids. CDR1 and CDR2 from the germline V gene are MNHEY and SVGEGT. Trimming left V 6 bases short and J 4 bases short, with 13 bases between.

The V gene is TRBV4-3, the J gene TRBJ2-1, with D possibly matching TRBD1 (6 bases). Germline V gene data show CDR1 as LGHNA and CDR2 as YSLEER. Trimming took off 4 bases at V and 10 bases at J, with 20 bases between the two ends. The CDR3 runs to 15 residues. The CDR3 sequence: CASSPDRSSCNEQFF. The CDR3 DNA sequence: TGCGCCAGCAGCCCGGACAGAAGCTCCTGCAACGAGCAGTTCTTC.

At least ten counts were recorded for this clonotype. The CDR3 nucleotides read TGTGCCAGCAGCTATAGGGACAGTCATCTCCCCCCGACGGTACCCCAGCATTTT. The encoded protein is CASSYRDSHLPPTVPQHF. The chain joins TRBV28 to TRBJ1-5; 7 bases line up with TRBD1. V lost 6 bases and J lost 10; bases outside the gene matches: 24. Germline CDR1 is MDHEN and CDR2 is SYDVKM. There are 18 residues in the CDR3.

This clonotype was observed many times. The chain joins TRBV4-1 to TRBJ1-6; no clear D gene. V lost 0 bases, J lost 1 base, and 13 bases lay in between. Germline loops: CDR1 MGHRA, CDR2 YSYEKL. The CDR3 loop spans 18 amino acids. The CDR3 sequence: CASSQDLSGKSYNSPLHF. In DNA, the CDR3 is TGCGCCAGCAGCCAAGATCTCTCCGGGAAATCCTATAATTCACCCCTCCACTTT.